This T cell receptor (beta chain) came from a study of blood T cell repertoires in COVID-19. Measured with immunoSEQ multiplex PCR; TCRdb has only the in-frame clones, and not every one. The sample shows some 260,000 clones, about nine tenths of them seen only once. The CDR3 is 16 residues long. The ends lost 3 bases at V and 0 bases at J; junction bases unmatched: 7. Germline loops: CDR1 MDHEN, CDR2 SYDVKM. Recruitment covered over 20 US areas and drew participants whose ages spanned roughly 18 to 95 years. The chain couples TRBV28 to TRBJ2-7; 8 nucleotides match TRBD2. Input material: PBMCs or T cells enriched from blood (not recorded which). This receptor was identified in a woman between 25 and 40 years old with acute COVID-19. The CDR3 DNA is TGTGCCAGCAGTTTCACTAGCGGCCAAAGCTCCTACGAGCAGTACTTC. Residues: CASSFTSGQSSYEQYF.